A selection of T cell receptor beta chains follows, all from one sample in a study of blood T cell repertoires in COVID-19. Sequencing used immunoSEQ multiplex PCR; TCRdb keeps in-frame clones, though not all of them. The sample records around 290,000 clones, approximately 90% being singletons. Source material: PBMCs or T cells enriched from blood (not recorded which). These receptors were taken from a woman aged 25 to 39 who had recovered from COVID-19. The CDR3 runs from the conserved cysteine through the conserved F or W. D genes are given only for firm matches. Some rows have no size entry. The others give once, few or many, or a class for an expanded clone.

j_call d_call clone_size v_call cdr3_nt cdr3_aa
TRBJ2-2 . . TRBV10-3 TGTGCCATCAGTGACCCGGGACTGGATAACACCGGGGAGCTGTTTTTT CAISDPGLDNTGELFF
TRBJ2-1 . . TRBV28 TGTGCCAGCAGTTTTCTTTCTTCGAGCTCCTACAATGAGCAGTTCTTC CASSFLSSSSYNEQFF
TRBJ1-3 . . TRBV9 TGTGCCAGCAGCGTCTTGCAGGGGACGAGGGGAAACACCATATATTTT CASSVLQGTRGNTIYF
TRBJ1-6 TRBD1 . TRBV9 TGTGCCAGCAGCGTAGGGTCACGGACAGGGTTTTACCATTCACCCCTCCACTTT CASSVGSRTGFYHSPLHF
TRBJ1-2 TRBD1 . TRBV30 TGTGCCTGGGGACAGGCAGTAATCTATGGCTACACCTTC CAWGQAVIYGYTF
TRBJ2-7 TRBD1 . TRBV24-1 TGTGCCACCAGTGATTCTCCGGGACAGAACGAGCAGTACTTC CATSDSPGQNEQYF
TRBJ2-3 TRBD2 . TRBV29-1 TGCAGCGTTGCCCGGACTAGCGGAAGCACAGATACGCAGTATTTT CSVARTSGSTDTQYF
TRBJ2-5 TRBD1 once TRBV9 TGTGCCAGCAGCGTAGGGACAGGCAAAAACCAAGAGACCCAGTACTTC CASSVGTGKNQETQYF
TRBJ2-5 TRBD2 once TRBV19 TGTGCCAGTAGAGATCCGGGACTAGCGGGAGCTGTAGCAGAGACCCAGTACTTC CASRDPGLAGAVAETQYF
TRBJ2-2 . . TRBV6-5 TGTGCCAGCAGTTACATCGACAGGACCGGGGAGCTGTTTTTT CASSYIDRTGELFF
TRBJ1-5 . . TRBV19 TGTGCCAGTCAACAGCAAGGGGAGGGGCCCCAGCATTTT CASQQQGEGPQHF
TRBJ2-1 TRBD1 . TRBV5-3 TGTGCCAGAAAGGGACAGGGCGATGAGCAGTTCTTC CARKGQGDEQFF
TRBJ2-4 TRBD2 . TRBV3-1/TRBV3-2 TGTGCCAGCAGCCAAGACCCAGCGGGAGGACCGAAAAACATTCAGTACTTC CASSQDPAGGPKNIQYF
TRBJ2-4 TRBD1 few TRBV6-5 TGTGCCAGCAGTACAGGGGGCGAAAACATTCAGTACTTC CASSTGGENIQYF
TRBJ2-5 TRBD2 once TRBV7-8 TGTGCCAGCAGCTTAGAACTAGCGGGAGTAAAAGAGACCCAGTACTTC CASSLELAGVKETQYF
TRBJ2-7 TRBD1 . TRBV7-2 TGTGCCAGCAGCCCACGACAGGGTCCCTACGAGCAGTACTTC CASSPRQGPYEQYF
TRBJ1-6 . . TRBV6-5 TGTGCCACCAGACCTACAGGGTTGGGTTCACCCCTCCACTTT CATRPTGLGSPLHF
TRBJ1-5 . . TRBV19 TGTGCCAGTAGTCCAAGCCCTACGAGCGGCAATCAGCCCCAGCATTTT CASSPSPTSGNQPQHF